This T cell receptor beta chain is from a study of PD-1 blockade in classical Hodgkin lymphoma. V was trimmed by 3 bases and J by 3 bases, leaving 10 bases between them. Germline lookup yields CDR1 SGDLS and CDR2 YYNGEE. The CDR3 is 13 amino acids. All patients relapsed after autologous stem cell transplantation, and brentuximab vedotin exposure varied. Profiled with immunoSEQ multiplex PCR; TCRdb holds only in-frame clones, not every one. The table has more than 90,000 clones, about four fifths seen once. J is TRBJ2-7 and V is TRBV9; the D gene is possibly TRBD2 (6 bases). The material was peripheral blood mononuclear cells (PBMCs), obtained before the second cycle of nivolumab. The source of this sequence is a human donor with classical Hodgkin lymphoma. CDR3 DNA: TGTGCCAGCAGCGGGCTGGGAGGCTACGAGCAGTACTTC. Its protein is CASSGLGGYEQYF. The full variable domain, completed using reference TRBV9 and TRBJ2-7, is DSGVTQTPKHLITATGQRVTLRCSPRSGDLSVYWYQQSLDQGLQFLIQYYNGEERAKGNILERFSAQQFPDLHSELNLSSLELGDSALYFCASSGLGGYEQYFGPGTRLTVT.